This is a list of T cell receptor beta chains from one sample in a study of T cell changes during pregnancy in multiple sclerosis. Sequencing was performed with immunoSEQ multiplex PCR; in TCRdb, only in-frame clones are kept and a portion is missing. The repertoire holds about 50,000 clones, with around 93% as singletons. This sample comprised CD8+ T cells from peripheral blood mononuclear cells, obtained after pregnancy. The source is a female donor with multiple sclerosis, enrolled in a pregnancy study. The conserved cysteine and the conserved F or W are not part of the CDR3 here. The order of the fields is J gene, D gene, V gene, CDR3 protein. A D gene is named only where the DNA matches it firmly.

TRBJ2-1 TRBD2 TRBV4-2 ASSQEGRASGGGNEQF
TRBJ2-5 TRBD1 TRBV27 ASRDRGKEETQY
TRBJ1-2 TRBD1 TRBV19 ASENTGGGYT
TRBJ1-1 - TRBV9 ASSAHPGKGNTEAF
TRBJ2-7 TRBD2 TRBV4-1 ASSRSEGTSGGTIYEQY
TRBJ1-5 TRBD1 TRBV6-5 ASSYGTGSNQPQH
TRBJ1-4 - TRBV1 TSSQGGQGLATNEKLF
TRBJ2-3 TRBD2 TRBV5-1 ASSWGLAGSTDTQY
TRBJ1-2 TRBD1 TRBV7-2 ASSLVGTDYGYT
TRBJ2-5 TRBD1 TRBV30 AWNRGPQETQY
TRBJ1-1 TRBD1 TRBV27 ASSLSHRGPEAF
TRBJ2-2 - TRBV7-3 ASSPALGTGELF
TRBJ1-3 TRBD1 TRBV15 ATSMTGLDTIY
TRBJ1-6 - TRBV27 ASSLWPESSYNSPLH
TRBJ2-3 TRBD2 TRBV27 ASSLSGGAIDTQY
TRBJ1-1 - TRBV6-1 ASSEAGSSTEAF
TRBJ2-5 - TRBV11-2 ASSLVPRGPEETQY
TRBJ2-7 TRBD1 TRBV7-9 ASSFLIGRDRAYEQY
TRBJ2-5 - TRBV13 ASSERLEETQY
TRBJ2-1 - TRBV4-1 ASSQVSSLAYNEQF
TRBJ1-2 - TRBV15 ATRSGSNAYGYT
TRBJ2-2 TRBD1 TRBV7-8 ASSHGQGNTGELF
TRBJ2-7 TRBD1 TRBV19 ASRGQTSLYEQY
TRBJ2-5 - TRBV19 ASSPGGADQETQY
TRBJ1-4 - TRBV6-5 ASSYNGGSTNEKLF
TRBJ1-4 - TRBV2 ASRARQATNEKLF
TRBJ2-1 - TRBV15 ATLSTRGSGEQF
TRBJ2-5 - TRBV9 ASSVAGVPETQY
TRBJ1-1 TRBD1 TRBV7-6 ASSLAQGVSTEAF
TRBJ2-7 - TRBV5-5 ASSWDMGAYEQY
TRBJ1-6 - TRBV5-4 ASSLGQVSYNSPLH
TRBJ2-3 - TRBV9 ASSVEGSTDTQY
TRBJ2-3 - TRBV5-1 ASSLSSVPTITDTQY
TRBJ1-6 - TRBV5-5 ASSYNADSPLH
TRBJ2-2 TRBD2 TRBV4-1 ASSQHLSGLVSSGELF
TRBJ2-6 TRBD1 TRBV13 ASSLVSGGKGAGANVLT
TRBJ1-2 - TRBV6-5 ASSYGGETNYGYT
TRBJ1-1 TRBD1 TRBV6-5 ASSSGSGQGTEAF
TRBJ2-3 TRBD1 TRBV27 ASSPGTGDYRY
TRBJ2-7 TRBD1 TRBV7-3 ASSLIGGQAGEQY
TRBJ1-5 - TRBV6-1 ASSDGARGQPQH
TRBJ2-7 TRBD1 TRBV18 ASSPGTGGTYEQY
TRBJ1-1 - TRBV5-6 ASSPSTGTEAF
TRBJ2-1 - TRBV27 ASSLSSGVNEQF
TRBJ1-2 TRBD1 TRBV9 ASSPGQGHYGYT
TRBJ1-3 - TRBV7-9 ASSFPGGTGNTIY
TRBJ1-4 - TRBV25-1 ASSEEWGGEKLF
TRBJ2-7 - TRBV4-1 ASSADSYEQY
TRBJ1-1 - TRBV5-6 ASHGNTEAF
TRBJ1-2 - TRBV4-1 ASSQVNTAYGYT
TRBJ2-5 - TRBV11-2 ASSFRGLRGMLTQY
TRBJ2-1 - TRBV7-9 ASSPGTGSGKF
TRBJ1-4 - TRBV6-4 ASSNGANEKLF
TRBJ2-1 - TRBV5-1 ASSLEWFSSGEQF
TRBJ2-3 - TRBV7-3 ASSWTDRHTDTQY
TRBJ2-7 - TRBV5-1 ASKLEPPSYEQY
TRBJ2-4 TRBD2 TRBV10-3 AISESPPGLAGWRNIQY
TRBJ2-5 - TRBV6-4 ASSDPTGRSGGTQY
TRBJ2-1 TRBD1 TRBV6-4 ASSDSAGTGNDEQF